Following are 5 T cell receptor beta chains from one sample sequenced in a study of T cell responses to AZD1222 COVID-19 vaccine. Profiled with immunoSEQ multiplex PCR; TCRdb holds only in-frame clones, not every one. The table lists about 130,000 clones, approximately 90% of them singletons, with roughly 2% in the top ten. The specimen was peripheral blood, collected on day 0 of AZD1222 vaccination. Source of these receptors: an adult in good health.

The chain uses TRBV15 and TRBJ2-2; weak D call: TRBD1 (5 bases). The CDR3 sequence is 15 residues long. CDR1 LNHNV and CDR2 YYDKDF come from the germline V gene (reference sequence). Trimming cost V 2 bases and J 3 bases, with 10 bases left between them. The CDR3 DNA is TGTGCCACCAGCAGAAGCCAGGGTTACACCGGGGAGCTGTTTTTT. Translated: CATSRSQGYTGELFF.

In nucleotides, the CDR3 is TGTGCCTGGAGTTGGGGTGGTACTGAAGCTTTCTTT. Its translation: CAWSWGGTEAFF. The chain recombines TRBV30 with TRBJ1-1, with unresolved D. The V gene lost 2 bases and the J gene lost 5 bases, with 9 bases spanning the gap. The germline gives CDR1 GTSNPN, CDR2 SVGIG (reference sequence). This CDR3 is 12 amino acids long. The variable domain in full, with the rest retrieved from reference TRBV30 and TRBJ1-1, is SQTIHQWPATLVQPVGSPLSLECTVEGTSNPNLYWYRQAAGRGLQLLFYSVGIGQISSEVPQNLSASRPQDRQFILSSKKLLLSDSGFYLCAWSWGGTEAFFGQGTRLTVV.

This chain uses TRBV12-3 or TRBV12-4 with TRBJ1-2; D is unclear. The CDR3 spans 13 residues. V lost 3 bases, J lost 7 bases, and 12 bases lay in between. The chain's CDR3 is CASSFANSGGYTF. The CDR3 DNA sequence: TGTGCCAGCAGTTTTGCTAACTCAGGTGGCTACACCTTC.

The chain uses TRBV6-2 or TRBV6-3 and TRBJ1-2, with a possible D match to TRBD1 (6 bases). V was trimmed by 5 bases and J by 8 bases, leaving 15 bases between them. Germline CDR1 reads MNHEY; CDR2 reads SVGEGT. This CDR3 comprises 13 residues. CDR3 DNA: TGTGCCAGCAGTGCTGACAGGCGCCGGGGCTACACCTTC. Amino acids: CASSADRRRGYTF.

The V call is TRBV2, the J call TRBJ2-1; TRBD2 aligns across 10 bases. Germline CDR1 and CDR2: SNHLY and FYNNEI. The CDR3 totals 17 residues. Trimming took 3 bases from V and 0 from J; bases not matched to a gene: 5. In DNA form, the CDR3 reads TGTGCCAGCAGTGACCTGGGACTAGCGAACTCCTACAATGAGCAGTTCTTC. Translated, it gives CASSDLGLANSYNEQFF.